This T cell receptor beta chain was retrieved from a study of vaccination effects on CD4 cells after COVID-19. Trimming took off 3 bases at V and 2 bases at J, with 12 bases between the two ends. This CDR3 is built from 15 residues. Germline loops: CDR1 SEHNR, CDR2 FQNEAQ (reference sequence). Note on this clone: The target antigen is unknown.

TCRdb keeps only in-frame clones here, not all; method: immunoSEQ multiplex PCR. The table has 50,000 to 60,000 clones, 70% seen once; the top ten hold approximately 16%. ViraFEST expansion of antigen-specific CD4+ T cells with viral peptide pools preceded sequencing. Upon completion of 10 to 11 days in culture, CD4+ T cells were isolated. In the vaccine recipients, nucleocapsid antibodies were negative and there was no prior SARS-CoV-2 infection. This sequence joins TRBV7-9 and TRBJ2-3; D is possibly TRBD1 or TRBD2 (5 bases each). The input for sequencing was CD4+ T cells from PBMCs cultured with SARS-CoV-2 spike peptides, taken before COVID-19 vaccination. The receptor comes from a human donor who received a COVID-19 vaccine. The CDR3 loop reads CASSFRDPFTDTQYF. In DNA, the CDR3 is TGTGCCAGCAGCTTTCGGGACCCTTTCACAGATACGCAGTATTTT.